This T cell receptor beta chain is from a study of control samples from healthy donors and cancer patients. Ten or more counts support this clone. Trimming cost V 4 bases and J 4 bases, with 13 bases left between them. Germline V gene data show CDR1 as ENHRY and CDR2 as SYGVKD. The CDR3 runs to 14 residues. Data came from immunoSEQ multiplex PCR; TCRdb stores just in-frame clones and leaves some out. Here the sample spans 110,000 or so clones, about 80% being singletons. Material for sequencing was blood. The chain combines TRBV10-3 with TRBJ1-2; maybe TRBD1 (6 bases). This TCR derives from a man aged 18 to 29 in good health. CDR3 bases: TGTGCCATCAGTGTCATGGACAGCCTCTATGGCTACACCTTC. Its protein product is CAISVMDSLYGYTF.